This paragraph reports one T cell receptor (beta chain). A much larger clone differs by one base, so this may be a read error. This sample was taken from a study of blood T cells in healthy people across ages. A second roughly 7 to 12 cycle PCR used barcoded and J-beta primers. TCRdb called the 5' RACE reads again in MiXCR, with one record for every CDR3 protein. The table records over 500,000 distinct CDR3 sequences, about 51% of them present only once. Germline V CDR1 and CDR2: LGHDT, YNNKEL (reference sequence). The CDR3 totals 14 residues. V lost 7 bases to trimming and J lost 6 bases, with 16 bases between them.

The receptor was derived from a woman older than 75 in good health. V gene TRBV3-1 combines with J gene TRBJ2-1, with TRBD2 as a possible D gene (7 bases). Material: blood. The CDR3 loop reads CASNRGGDTNEQFF. The CDR3 DNA reads TGTGCCAGCAACCGGGGAGGGGACACCAATGAGCAGTTCTTC.